This paragraph reports one T cell receptor (beta chain). Its matching antigen is unknown. TCRdb's table, derived via immunoSEQ multiplex PCR, lists solely in-frame clones and lacks some. Among some 1 million clones listed, about 74% were seen once. The data derive from a study of shared clonotypes between healthy human individuals. Study-wide results and limits: Generally, naive subsets (rather than memory subsets) showed larger estimated richness.

The study separated CD4+ cells into CD45RA+ naive and CD45RA-negative memory subsets. The sequence derives from a man younger than 35 in good health. The material sequenced was memory CD4+ T cells sorted from blood. Specified subset: CD45RA-negative fraction.

The CDR3 protein is CARTGFQETQYF. The CDR3 region has the DNA TGCGCCAGGACCGGCTTCCAAGAGACCCAGTACTTC. J is TRBJ2-5 and V is TRBV10-1; unclear D gene. Germline assignment: CDR1 WNHNN and CDR2 SYGVQD (reference sequence). CDR3 length: 12 amino acids. Deletions cut 9 bases from V and 1 base from J, with 9 bases between.